These 25 T cell receptor beta chains share one sample of origin, sequenced in a study of blood T cell repertoires in COVID-19. Profiled with immunoSEQ multiplex PCR; TCRdb holds only in-frame clones, not every one. In the table there are roughly 62,000 clones, about 85% of which are singletons. The sequenced sample was peripheral blood. The source of these receptors is a human donor with acute or convalescent COVID-19. The donor label of this sample is uncertain.

The rearrangement uses TRBV5-1 and TRBJ1-3, with TRBD1 matching over 8 bases. The V segment lost 4 bases and the J segment 0 bases; nucleotides outside the gene matches: 3. This CDR3 is built from 15 residues. Germline V gives CDR1 SGHRS, CDR2 YFSETQ. CDR3 nucleotide sequence: TGCGCCAGCAGCCGGGACAGGAGCTCTGGAAACACCATATATTTT. Translating it yields CASSRDRSSGNTIYF. Combining the CDR3 with reference TRBV5-1 and TRBJ1-3 gives the whole variable domain KAGVTQTPRYLIKTRGQQVTLSCSPISGHRSVSWYQQTPGQGLQFLFEYFSETQRNKGNFPGRFSGRQFSNSRSEMNVSTLELGDSALYLCASSRDRSSGNTIYFGEGSWLTVV.

The CDR3 here is CATSGDRGQGEAFF. In DNA form, the CDR3 reads TGTGCCACCAGCGGGGACAGGGGGCAGGGTGAAGCTTTCTTT. The rearrangement joins TRBV24-1 to TRBJ1-1, with 12 bases matching TRBD1. J lost 7 bases, V lost 7 bases, and 6 bases had no gene match. CDR1 and CDR2 (germline): KGHDR, SFDVKD. This CDR3 is 14 amino acids long.

The rearrangement uses TRBV9 and TRBJ1-2, with 9 positions matching TRBD1. The CDR3 is 15 residues long. The germline gives CDR1 SGDLS, CDR2 YYNGEE. Germline trimming cut 4 bases from V and 4 bases from J; bases unmatched to any gene: 8. CDR3 nucleotides: TGTGCCAGCAGCAGATTAGGGACAGGGTTCTATGGCTACACCTTC. Amino acids: CASSRLGTGFYGYTF.

V usage is TRBV15 and J usage is TRBJ1-6; tentative D call: TRBD1 (5 bases). V lost 0 bases to trimming and J lost 8 bases, with 17 bases between them. Per germline, CDR1 LNHNV and CDR2 YYDKDF (reference sequence). The CDR3 covers 17 residues. CDR3: CATSREDPGGSDSPLHF. As DNA, the CDR3 is TGTGCCACCAGCAGAGAGGACCCCGGGGGATCGGATTCACCCCTCCACTTT.

CDR3 in DNA: TGCGCCAGCAGTGCGGACAGGGGAAATTCACCCCTCCACTTT. Residues: CASSADRGNSPLHF. The chain recombines TRBV10-1 with TRBJ1-6; 9 bases agree with TRBD1. V lost 4 bases to trimming and J lost 7 bases; unmatched junction nucleotides: 2. The CDR3 sequence is 14 residues long. Germline CDR1 is WNHNN and CDR2 is SYGVQD (reference sequence).

The chain is built from TRBV28 and TRBJ2-2, with D maybe TRBD1 (6 bases). CDR3 length equals 15 residues. V gave up 2 bases and J gave up 7 bases, with 14 bases separating them. Looked up from germline, CDR1 is MDHEN and CDR2 is SYDVKM. CDR3 in DNA: TGTGCCAGCAGTTTACTGAGGGGGTCAGGCGGGGAGCTGTTTTTT. It specifies CASSLLRGSGGELFF.

The chain is built from TRBV2 and TRBJ2-3, with D perhaps matching TRBD1 (5 bases). Germline-derived CDR1 and CDR2 are SNHLY and FYNNEI. This CDR3 is 15 amino acids long. V shed 6 bases and J shed 0 bases, with 13 bases lying between them. The CDR3 protein is CASSQEAGSTDTQYF. The CDR3 coding sequence is TGTGCCAGCAGCCAGGAAGCAGGGAGCACAGATACGCAGTATTTT.

This chain connects TRBV5-3 to TRBJ2-3; maybe TRBD1 (6 bases). Being an ORF, TRBV5-3 has a function that is uncertain. Between the trimmed V and J ends, which lost 0 bases and 6 bases, there was a span of 17 bases. The CDR3 covers 16 residues. The CDR3 sequence: CARSLVPGQSTDTQYF. The CDR3 DNA follows: TGTGCCAGAAGCTTGGTCCCAGGACAGTCAACCGATACGCAGTATTTT.

This clone has just one count. The chain employs TRBV7-2 and TRBJ1-5; D unclear. The CDR3 extends over 13 amino acids. V lost 6 bases, J lost 0 bases, and 6 bases lay in between. Germline CDR1 and CDR2: SGHTA and FQGNSA. DNA of the CDR3: TGTGCCAGCAGTACAAGTAGCAATCAGCCCCAGCATTTT. It is translated as CASSTSSNQPQHF.

The CDR3 DNA follows: TGTGCCAGCAGGCAGGGATATGAGCAGTTCTTC. It specifies CASRQGYEQFF. V usage is TRBV2 and J usage is TRBJ2-1; perhaps TRBD1 as D (5 bases). Trimming removed 6 bases at V and 8 bases at J, with 8 bases between. Germline assignment: CDR1 SNHLY and CDR2 FYNNEI. CDR3 length equals 11 residues.

The CDR3 DNA sequence: TGTGCCAGCACCGATTGGGGGAGGTCCTACGAGCAGTACGTC. It encodes CASTDWGRSYEQYV. The chain employs TRBV5-4 and TRBJ2-7, with D possibly TRBD2 on 6 matching bases. The CDR3 runs to 14 residues. Germline assignment: CDR1 SGHNT and CDR2 YYREEE (reference sequence). V was pared by 6 bases and J by 1 base, with 14 bases between.

The chain has TRBV4-1 and TRBJ2-7, with D hard to call. Germline assignment: CDR1 MGHRA and CDR2 YSYEKL. With 1 base removed from V and 4 bases from J, the gap between germline ends came to 14 bases. This CDR3 spans 15 amino acids. The CDR3 sequence is CASSQGWPGSYEQYF. The CDR3 DNA reads as TGCGCCAGCAGCCAAGGTTGGCCCGGGTCTTACGAGCAGTACTTC.

Concerning this clone itself: The identical CDR3 is also encoded by other nucleotide sequences in the sample. The rearrangement joins TRBV12-5 to TRBJ2-1, with D perhaps matching TRBD2 (5 bases). This CDR3 is built from 15 residues. Germline loops: CDR1 LGHNT, CDR2 FRNRAP. V was clipped by 3 bases and J by 0 bases, with 9 bases between them. Written as DNA, the CDR3 is TGTGCTAGTGGTTTATCCGGGATCTCCTACAATGAGCAGTTCTTC. This codes for CASGLSGISYNEQFF.

This chain links TRBV11-3 with TRBJ2-7; 9 positions agree with TRBD2. The CDR3 runs to 13 residues. CDR1 is SGHNT and CDR2 is YENEEA in the germline V gene. The V segment lost 4 bases and the J segment 3 bases; nucleotides outside the gene matches: 1. This CDR3 is CASSYSGSYEQYF. CDR3 DNA sequence: TGTGCCAGCAGCTATAGCGGGAGCTACGAGCAGTACTTC.

This clone has a single count. This sequence joins TRBV28 and TRBJ2-5; D is ambiguous. Germline V gene data show CDR1 as MDHEN and CDR2 as SYDVKM. Trimming removed 5 bases from V and 4 bases from J, with 17 bases in between. CDR3 length: 15 residues. The CDR3 bases are TGTGCCAGCAGTCTTTCGGCCCCCCGGGTAGAGACCCAGTACTTC. Encoded protein: CASSLSAPRVETQYF.

The rearrangement uses TRBV24-1 and TRBJ2-1, with D unresolved. The CDR3 runs to 11 residues. With 9 bases removed from V and 3 bases from J, the gap between germline ends came to 5 bases. Looked up from germline, CDR1 is KGHDR and CDR2 is SFDVKD. CDR3 in amino acids: CATGLYNEQFF. DNA for the CDR3: TGTGCCACCGGGCTCTACAATGAGCAGTTCTTC.

The rearrangement links TRBV6-1 to TRBJ2-1; 14 bases map to TRBD2. Looked up from germline, CDR1 is MNHNS and CDR2 is SASEGT. The CDR3 spans 19 residues. V lost 3 bases and J lost 9; bases outside the gene matches: 16. The CDR3 here is CASSDPAGTSGSSRSEQFF. The CDR3 DNA reads TGTGCCAGCAGTGACCCGGCCGGGACTAGCGGGAGTAGTCGGAGTGAGCAGTTCTTC.

V is TRBV5-1 and J is TRBJ1-3, with D possibly matching TRBD1 (5 bases). Germline CDR1 is SGHRS and CDR2 is YFSETQ. V was cut by 0 bases and J by 3 bases, with 7 bases left in between. This CDR3 has 14 amino acids. The chain's CDR3 is CASSLVGDGNTIYF. CDR3 DNA: TGCGCCAGCAGCTTGGTAGGGGATGGAAACACCATATATTTT.

The gene calls are TRBV18 and TRBJ2-7; D possibly corresponds to TRBD2 (5 bases). V was clipped by 0 bases and J by 0 bases, with 9 bases between them. The CDR3 consists of 15 residues. Germline V gene lookup returns CDR1 KGHSH and CDR2 LQKENI. As DNA, the CDR3 is TGTGCCAGCTCACCACCGACGGGAAGCTCCTACGAGCAGTACTTC. The encoded protein is CASSPPTGSSYEQYF. Based on the CDR3 plus reference TRBV18 and TRBJ2-7, the full variable domain is NAGVMQNPRHLVRRRGQEARLRCSPMKGHSHVYWYRQLPEEGLKFMVYLQKENIIDESGMPKERFSAEFPKEGPSILRIQQVVRGDSAAYFCASSPPTGSSYEQYFGPGTRLTVT.

The chain links TRBV27 to TRBJ2-7; TRBD1 is a possible D gene (5 bases). This CDR3 region has 11 residues. Germline lookup yields CDR1 MNHEY and CDR2 SMNVEV (reference sequence). V shed 6 bases and J shed 6 bases, with 9 bases lying between them. CDR3 loop: CASSGHREQYF. CDR3 nucleotides: TGTGCCAGCAGCGGACATCGCGAGCAGTACTTC.

The chain links TRBV28 to TRBJ1-4; a weak D match, TRBD1 (5 bases). The CDR3 is made up of 13 amino acids. Germline V gene lookup returns CDR1 MDHEN and CDR2 SYDVKM. The ends were cut back, 7 bases at V and 7 bases at J, with 13 bases in the middle. CDR3 nucleotides: TGTGCCAGCAAGACAGACACTCTTGAAAAACTGTTTTTT. It is translated as CASKTDTLEKLFF.

This chain links TRBV6-2 or TRBV6-3 with TRBJ1-4, with 7 positions matching TRBD1. The V and J ends lost 3 bases and 0 bases, in that order; junction bases with no gene match: 7. Germline V gives CDR1 MNHEY, CDR2 SVGEGT. The CDR3 has 17 residues. CDR3 loop: CASSYPWDSSTNEKLFF. In DNA form, the CDR3 reads TGTGCCAGCAGTTATCCTTGGGACAGTTCAACTAATGAAAAACTGTTTTTT.

CDR3 in DNA: TGTGCCAGCAGCCAAGGAGAGCACAGGGGTGTAACTAATGAAAAACTGTTTTTT. This encodes CASSQGEHRGVTNEKLFF. The genes are TRBV3-1 (or the pseudogene TRBV3-2) and TRBJ1-4; 7 nucleotides agree with TRBD1. CDR1 LGHDT and CDR2 YNNKEL come from the germline V gene (reference sequence). After removal of 1 base from V and 1 base from J, the junction contained 9 bases not matched to a gene. The CDR3 extends over 18 amino acids.

This clone was seen a single time. The rearrangement joins TRBV6-5 to TRBJ2-1, with 7 bases identical to TRBD2. CDR3 size: 14 residues. With 2 bases clipped from V and 5 bases from J, the junction kept 3 bases outside the gene matches. The V gene's germline CDR1 is MNHEY and CDR2 SVGAGI. This chain's CDR3 is CASSYAGTNNEQFF. In nucleotides, the CDR3 is TGTGCCAGCAGTTACGCAGGGACTAACAATGAGCAGTTCTTC.

The chain has TRBV29-1 and TRBJ2-7; 8 nucleotides match TRBD1. Germline CDR1 is SQVTM and CDR2 is ANQGSEA. With V trimmed by 3 bases and J by 5 bases, 9 bases remained unmatched. The CDR3 is 14 amino acids. The CDR3 loop is CSVDRAGGRDEQYF. The CDR3 coding sequence is TGCAGCGTTGACCGGGCAGGGGGCCGCGACGAGCAGTACTTC.